The clone carrying this T cell receptor (beta chain) was seen a few times. Unique molecular identifiers tagged individual cDNA molecules. MiXCR, run by TCRdb on the 5' RACE reads, gives a single entry per CDR3 protein. The table lists about 56,000 distinct CDR3 sequences, about 10% of them singletons. The data derive from a study of early T cells in non-severe SARS-CoV-2 infection. At the level of the study: Sequencing input comprised bulk RNA from unsorted whole blood; chain pairing was not available.

CDR1 SQVTM and CDR2 ANQGSEA come from the germline V gene. This CDR3 spans 13 amino acids. V lost 7 bases to trimming and J lost 3 bases, with 15 bases between them. The chain couples TRBV29-1 to TRBJ1-1; TRBD1 is a possible D gene (5 bases). What was sequenced was whole blood. The receptor's source is an adult who was a healthcare worker with PCR-confirmed SARS-CoV-2 infection or an uninfected control (not recorded which). The CDR3 DNA sequence: TGCAGCGCTGGGGCGCGACAGCACACTGAAGCTTTCTTT. Protein product: CSAGARQHTEAFF.